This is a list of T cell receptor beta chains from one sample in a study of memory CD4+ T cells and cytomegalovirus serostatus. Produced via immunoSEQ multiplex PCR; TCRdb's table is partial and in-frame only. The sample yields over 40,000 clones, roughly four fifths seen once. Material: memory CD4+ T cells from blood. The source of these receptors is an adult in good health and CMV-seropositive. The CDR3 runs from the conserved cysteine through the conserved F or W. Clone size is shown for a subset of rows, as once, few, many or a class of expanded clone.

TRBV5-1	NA	CASSLAGRGEGLDEQYF
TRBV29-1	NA	CSVVRGSETQYF
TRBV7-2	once	CASSLAGLSGGYF
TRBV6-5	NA	CASRRGWTNEKLFF
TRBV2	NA	CASSIGTSGGQETQYF
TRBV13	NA	CASSRWGTEAFF
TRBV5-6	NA	CASSLPRLGGSYNSPLHF
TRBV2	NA	CASSDTSSGEKLFF
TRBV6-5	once	CASSYSFATPNSPLHF
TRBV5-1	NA	CASSDAATGGTEAFF
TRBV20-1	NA	CSGEGADEQFF
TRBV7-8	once	CASSLGGGGEQFF
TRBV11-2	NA	CASSFISAEYQETQYF
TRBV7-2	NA	CASSLSRGGANVLTF
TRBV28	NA	CASGTGVTNEKLFF
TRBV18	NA	CASSPIQETQYF
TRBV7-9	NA	CASSLSNRAYEQYF
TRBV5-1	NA	CASSLGQDYGYTF
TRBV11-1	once	CASSLRDRGRSPLHF
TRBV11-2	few	CASSSGQANTGELFF
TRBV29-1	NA	CSGEGPLNTEAFF
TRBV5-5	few	CASSLEGPSTGELFF
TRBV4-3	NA	CASSQDERDYYTF